This T cell receptor (beta chain) was observed in a study of T cell repertoires in cytomegalovirus infection. Across the study: Used in the study were CMV epitopes, some recently identified and HLA-C-restricted, others well-studied and HLA-B-restricted. Evidence of both CMV infection and a matching HLA type came from public TCR beta signatures. Whole-study findings and limits: The response measured ex vivo was dominated by TCR beta clonotypes (HLA-C-restricted and CMV-specific). Accumulated public TCR beta family frequency recognized individuals carrying CMV together with the relevant HLA.

TCRdb re-derived calls from the reads in MiXCR, one entry per CDR3 protein. The profile shows roughly 730,000 distinct CDR3 sequences, around 31% of them singletons. Losses at the gene ends were 6 bases for V and 3 bases for J; bases not matched to a gene: 9. The CDR3 is made up of 16 amino acids. This clonotype was found a few times. Its matching antigen is unknown. This clonotype was obtained from a human donor in good health (CMV status not recorded). Some clones in this sample may be carry-over from other donors' samples. Material: cultured PBMCs, obtained from culture after CMV antigen stimulation. This chain uses TRBV12-3 or TRBV12-4 with TRBJ1-4; 8 bases match TRBD1. In DNA form, the CDR3 reads TGTGCCAGCAGGAGGGCAGGGGGCGAAGCTAATGAAAAACTGTTTTTT. Translation: CASRRAGGEANEKLFF.